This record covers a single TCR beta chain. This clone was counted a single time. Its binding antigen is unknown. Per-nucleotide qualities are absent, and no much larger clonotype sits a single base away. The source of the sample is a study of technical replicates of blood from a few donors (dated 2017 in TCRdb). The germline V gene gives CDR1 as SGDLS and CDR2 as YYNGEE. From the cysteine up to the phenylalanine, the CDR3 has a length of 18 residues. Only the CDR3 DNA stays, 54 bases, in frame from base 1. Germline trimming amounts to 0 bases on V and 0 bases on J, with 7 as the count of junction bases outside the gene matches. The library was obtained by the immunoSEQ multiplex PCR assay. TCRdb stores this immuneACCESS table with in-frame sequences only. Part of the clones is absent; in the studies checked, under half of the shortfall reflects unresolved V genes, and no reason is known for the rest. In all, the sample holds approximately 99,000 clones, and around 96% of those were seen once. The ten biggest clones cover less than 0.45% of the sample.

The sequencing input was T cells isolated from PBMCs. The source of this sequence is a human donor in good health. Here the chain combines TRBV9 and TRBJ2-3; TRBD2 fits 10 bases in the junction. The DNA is TGTGCCAGCAGCGTAGCGAGCGGGAGGGCCTGGAGCACAGATACGCAGTATTTT. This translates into CASSVASGRAWSTDTQYF.